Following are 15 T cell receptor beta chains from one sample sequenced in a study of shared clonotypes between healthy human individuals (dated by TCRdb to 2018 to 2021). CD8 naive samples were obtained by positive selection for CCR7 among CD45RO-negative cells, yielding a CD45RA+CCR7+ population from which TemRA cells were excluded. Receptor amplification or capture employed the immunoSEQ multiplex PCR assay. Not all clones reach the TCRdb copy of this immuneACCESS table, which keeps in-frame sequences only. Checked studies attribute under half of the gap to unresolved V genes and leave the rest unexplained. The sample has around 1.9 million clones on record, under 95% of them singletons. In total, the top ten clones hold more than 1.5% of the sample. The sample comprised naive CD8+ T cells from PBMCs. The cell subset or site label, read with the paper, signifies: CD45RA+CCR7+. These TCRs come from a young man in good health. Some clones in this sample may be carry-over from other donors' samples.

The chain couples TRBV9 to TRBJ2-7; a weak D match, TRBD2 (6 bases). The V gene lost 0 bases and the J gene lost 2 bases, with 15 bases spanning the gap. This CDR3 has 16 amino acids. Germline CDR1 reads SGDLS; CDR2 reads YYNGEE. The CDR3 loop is CASSVGGAGSTYEQYF. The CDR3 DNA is TGTGCCAGCAGCGTAGGGGGAGCGGGTTCAACCTACGAGCAGTACTTC. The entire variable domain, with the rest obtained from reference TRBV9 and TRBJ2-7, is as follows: DSGVTQTPKHLITATGQRVTLRCSPRSGDLSVYWYQQSLDQGLQFLIQYYNGEERAKGNILERFSAQQFPDLHSELNLSSLELGDSALYFCASSVGGAGSTYEQYFGPGTRLTVT.

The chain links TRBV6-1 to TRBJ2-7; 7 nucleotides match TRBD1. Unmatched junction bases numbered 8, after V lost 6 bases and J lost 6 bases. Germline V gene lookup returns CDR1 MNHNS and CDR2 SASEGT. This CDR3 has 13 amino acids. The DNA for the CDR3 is TGTGCCAGCAGGCCCCAGGGGGAGACCGAGCAGTACTTC. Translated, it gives CASRPQGETEQYF.

Here the CDR3 reads CASSWRVDPYEQYF. CDR3 bases: TGTGCCAGCAGCTGGAGGGTTGACCCCTACGAGCAGTACTTC. This sequence joins TRBV5-5 and TRBJ2-7; TRBD2 might be the D (6 bases). The CDR3 length is 14 residues. From germline, CDR1 is SGHKS and CDR2 YYEKEE (reference sequence). Trimming cost V 3 bases and J 2 bases, with 12 bases left between them. Complete variable domain (other parts from reference TRBV5-5 and TRBJ2-7): DAGVTQSPTHLIKTRGQQVTLRCSPISGHKSVSWYQQVLGQGPQFIFQYYEKEERGRGNFPDRFSARQFPNYSSELNVNALLLGDSALYLCASSWRVDPYEQYFGPGTRLTVT.

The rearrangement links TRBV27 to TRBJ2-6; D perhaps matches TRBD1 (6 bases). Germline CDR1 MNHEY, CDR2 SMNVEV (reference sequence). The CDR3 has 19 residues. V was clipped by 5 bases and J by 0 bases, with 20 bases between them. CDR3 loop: CASSPGGQTFSSGANVLTF. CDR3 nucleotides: TGTGCCAGCAGTCCGGGCGGACAGACTTTTTCCTCTGGGGCCAACGTCCTGACTTTC.

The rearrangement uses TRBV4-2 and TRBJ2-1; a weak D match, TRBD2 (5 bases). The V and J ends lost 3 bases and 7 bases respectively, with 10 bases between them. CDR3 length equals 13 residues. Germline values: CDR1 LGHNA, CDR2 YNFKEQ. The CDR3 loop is CASSQTGNNEQFF. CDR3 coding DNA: TGTGCCAGCAGCCAGACGGGAAATAATGAGCAGTTCTTC.

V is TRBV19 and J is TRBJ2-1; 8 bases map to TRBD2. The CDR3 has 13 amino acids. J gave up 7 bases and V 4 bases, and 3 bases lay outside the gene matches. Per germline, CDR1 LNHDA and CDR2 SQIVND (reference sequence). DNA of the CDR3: TGTGCCAGTAGTACCTCTAGCGGGAATGAGCAGTTCTTC. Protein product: CASSTSSGNEQFF.

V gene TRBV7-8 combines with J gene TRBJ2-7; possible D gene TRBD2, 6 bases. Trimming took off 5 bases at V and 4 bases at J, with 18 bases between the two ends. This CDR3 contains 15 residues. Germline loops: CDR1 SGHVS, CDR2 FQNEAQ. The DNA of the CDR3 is TGTGCCAGCAGCCCAATCGGGGGAGTTATGTACGAGCAGTACTTC. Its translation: CASSPIGGVMYEQYF.

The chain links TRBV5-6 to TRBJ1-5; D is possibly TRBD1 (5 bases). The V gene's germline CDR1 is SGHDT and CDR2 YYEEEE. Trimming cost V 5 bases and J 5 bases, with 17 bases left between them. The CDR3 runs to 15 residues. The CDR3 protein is CASSRAGWGDQPQHF. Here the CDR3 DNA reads TGTGCCAGCAGTCGAGCGGGCTGGGGCGATCAGCCCCAGCATTTT.

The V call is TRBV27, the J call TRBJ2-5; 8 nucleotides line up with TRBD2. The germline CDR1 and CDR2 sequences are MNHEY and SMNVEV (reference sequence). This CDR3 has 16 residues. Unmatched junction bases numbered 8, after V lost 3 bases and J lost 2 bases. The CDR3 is CASSFDPGLGQETQYF. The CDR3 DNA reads TGTGCCAGCAGTTTCGATCCGGGACTAGGGCAAGAGACCCAGTACTTC.

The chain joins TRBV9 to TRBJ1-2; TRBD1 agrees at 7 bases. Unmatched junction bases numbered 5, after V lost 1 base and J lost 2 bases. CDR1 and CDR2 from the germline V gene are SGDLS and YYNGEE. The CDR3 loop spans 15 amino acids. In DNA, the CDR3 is TGTGCCAGCAGCGTACACAGGGGACACAACTATGGCTACACCTTC. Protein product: CASSVHRGHNYGYTF.

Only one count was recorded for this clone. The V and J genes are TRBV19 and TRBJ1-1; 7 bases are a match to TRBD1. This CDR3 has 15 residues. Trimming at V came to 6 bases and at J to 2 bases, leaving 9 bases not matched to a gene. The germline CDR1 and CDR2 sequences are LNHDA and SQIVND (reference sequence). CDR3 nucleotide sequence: TGTGCCAGTAGCGGATTCCGACAGGGAAACACTGAAGCTTTCTTT. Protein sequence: CASSGFRQGNTEAFF. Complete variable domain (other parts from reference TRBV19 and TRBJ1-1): DGGITQSPKYLFRKEGQNVTLSCEQNLNHDAMYWYRQDPGQGLRLIYYSQIVNDFQKGDIAEGYSVSREKKESFPLTVTSAQKNPTAFYLCASSGFRQGNTEAFFGQGTRLTVV.

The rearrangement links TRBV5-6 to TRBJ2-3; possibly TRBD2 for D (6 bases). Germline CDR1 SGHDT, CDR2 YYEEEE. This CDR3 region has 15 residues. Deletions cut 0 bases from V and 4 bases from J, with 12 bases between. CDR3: CASSLVGGIADTQYF. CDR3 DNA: TGTGCCAGCAGCTTGGTGGGCGGGATCGCAGATACGCAGTATTTT.

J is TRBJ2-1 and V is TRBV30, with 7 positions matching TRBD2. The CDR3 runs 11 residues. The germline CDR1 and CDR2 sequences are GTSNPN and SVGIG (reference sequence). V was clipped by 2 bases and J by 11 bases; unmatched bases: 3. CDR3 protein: CAWSPGTKQFF. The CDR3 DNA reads TGTGCCTGGAGTCCTGGGACTAAGCAGTTCTTC.

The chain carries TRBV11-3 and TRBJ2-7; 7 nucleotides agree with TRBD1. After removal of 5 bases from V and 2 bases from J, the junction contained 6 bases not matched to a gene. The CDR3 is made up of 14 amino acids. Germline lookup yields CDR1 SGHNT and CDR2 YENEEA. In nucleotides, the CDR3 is TGTGCCAGCAGCACCAGGGACAGACCCTACGAGCAGTACTTC. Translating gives CASSTRDRPYEQYF.

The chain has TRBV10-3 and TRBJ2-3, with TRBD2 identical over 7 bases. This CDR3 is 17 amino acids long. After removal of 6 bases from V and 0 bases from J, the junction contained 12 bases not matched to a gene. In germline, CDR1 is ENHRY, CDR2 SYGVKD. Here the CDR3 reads CAISGGGSKRSTDTQYF. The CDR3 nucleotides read TGTGCCATCAGCGGAGGCGGGAGTAAACGAAGCACAGATACGCAGTATTTT.